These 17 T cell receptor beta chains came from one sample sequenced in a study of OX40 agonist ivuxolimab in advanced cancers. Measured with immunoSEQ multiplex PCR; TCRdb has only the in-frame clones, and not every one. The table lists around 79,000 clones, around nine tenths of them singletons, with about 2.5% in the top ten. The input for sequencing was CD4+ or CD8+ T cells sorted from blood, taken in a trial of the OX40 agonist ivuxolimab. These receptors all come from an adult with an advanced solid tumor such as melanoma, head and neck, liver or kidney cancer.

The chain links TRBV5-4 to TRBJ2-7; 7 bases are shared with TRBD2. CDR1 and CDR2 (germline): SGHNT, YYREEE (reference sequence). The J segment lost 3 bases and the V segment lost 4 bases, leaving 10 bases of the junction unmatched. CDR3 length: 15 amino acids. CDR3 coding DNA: TGTGCCAGCAGCCTGCGGGCTAGCGGTAACTACGAGCAGTACTTC. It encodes CASSLRASGNYEQYF. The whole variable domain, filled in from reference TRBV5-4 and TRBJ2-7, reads ETGVTQSPTHLIKTRGQQVTLRCSSQSGHNTVSWYQQALGQGPQFIFQYYREEENGRGNFPPRFSGLQFPNYSSELNVNALELDDSALYLCASSLRASGNYEQYFGPGTRLTVT.

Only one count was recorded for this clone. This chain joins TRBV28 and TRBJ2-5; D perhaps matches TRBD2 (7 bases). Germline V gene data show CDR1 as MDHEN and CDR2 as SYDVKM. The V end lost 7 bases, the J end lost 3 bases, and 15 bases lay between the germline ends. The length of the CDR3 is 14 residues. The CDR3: CASKSGTREETQYF. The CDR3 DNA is TGTGCCAGCAAGAGCGGGACAAGGGAAGAGACCCAGTACTTC. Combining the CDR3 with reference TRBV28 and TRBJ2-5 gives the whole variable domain DVKVTQSSRYLVKRTGEKVFLECVQDMDHENMFWYRQDPGLGLRLIYFSYDVKMKEKGDIPEGYSVSREKKERFSLILESASTNQTSMYLCASKSGTREETQYFGPGTRLLVL.

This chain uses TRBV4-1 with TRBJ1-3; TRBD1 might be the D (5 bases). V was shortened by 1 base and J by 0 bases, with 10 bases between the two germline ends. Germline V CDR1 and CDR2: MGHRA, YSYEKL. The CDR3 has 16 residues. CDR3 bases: TGCGCCAGCAGCCAAGGTTTGGGGCGCTCTGGAAACACCATATATTTT. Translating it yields CASSQGLGRSGNTIYF.

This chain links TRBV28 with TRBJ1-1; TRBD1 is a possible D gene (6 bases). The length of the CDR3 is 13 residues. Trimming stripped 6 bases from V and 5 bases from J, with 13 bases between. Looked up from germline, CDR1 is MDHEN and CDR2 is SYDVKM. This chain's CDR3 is CASSPGERTEAFF. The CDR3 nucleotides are TGTGCCAGCAGCCCAGGGGAACGGACTGAAGCTTTCTTT.

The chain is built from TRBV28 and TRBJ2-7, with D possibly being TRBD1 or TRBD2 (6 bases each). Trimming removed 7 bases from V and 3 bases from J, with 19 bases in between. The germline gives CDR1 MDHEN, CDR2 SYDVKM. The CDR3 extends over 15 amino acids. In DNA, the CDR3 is TGTGCCAGCACCGTCGGAGGGGGGTCGAGCTACGAGCAGTACTTC. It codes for CASTVGGGSSYEQYF.

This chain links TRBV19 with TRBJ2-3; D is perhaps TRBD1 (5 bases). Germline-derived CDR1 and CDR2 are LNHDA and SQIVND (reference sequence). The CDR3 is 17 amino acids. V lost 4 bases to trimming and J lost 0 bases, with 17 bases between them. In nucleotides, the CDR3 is TGTGCCAGTAGTACCCCGGTCAGGGCAACTAGCACAGATACGCAGTATTTT. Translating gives CASSTPVRATSTDTQYF.

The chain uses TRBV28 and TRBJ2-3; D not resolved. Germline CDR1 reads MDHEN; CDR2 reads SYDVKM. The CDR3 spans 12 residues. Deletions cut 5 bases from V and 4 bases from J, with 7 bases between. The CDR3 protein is CASSPRPDTQYF. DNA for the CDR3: TGTGCCAGCAGTCCTCGACCAGATACGCAGTATTTT.

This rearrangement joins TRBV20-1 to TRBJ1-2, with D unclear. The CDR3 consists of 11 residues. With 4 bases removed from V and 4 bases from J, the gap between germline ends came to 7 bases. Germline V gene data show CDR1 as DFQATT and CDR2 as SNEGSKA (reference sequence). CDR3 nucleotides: TGCAGTGCTACCCCAGTCTATGGCTACACCTTC. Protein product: CSATPVYGYTF.

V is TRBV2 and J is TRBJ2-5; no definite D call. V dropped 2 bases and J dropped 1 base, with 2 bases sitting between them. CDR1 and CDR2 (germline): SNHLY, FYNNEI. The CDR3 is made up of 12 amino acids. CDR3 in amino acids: CASSELQETQYF. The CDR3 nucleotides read TGTGCCAGCAGTGAACTCCAAGAGACCCAGTACTTC.

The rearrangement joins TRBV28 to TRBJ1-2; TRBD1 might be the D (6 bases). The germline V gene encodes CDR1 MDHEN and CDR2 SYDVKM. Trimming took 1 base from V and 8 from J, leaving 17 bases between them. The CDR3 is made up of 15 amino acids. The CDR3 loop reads CASSLFTGLAGGYTF. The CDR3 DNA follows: TGTGCCAGCAGTTTATTCACAGGGTTGGCGGGGGGCTACACCTTC.

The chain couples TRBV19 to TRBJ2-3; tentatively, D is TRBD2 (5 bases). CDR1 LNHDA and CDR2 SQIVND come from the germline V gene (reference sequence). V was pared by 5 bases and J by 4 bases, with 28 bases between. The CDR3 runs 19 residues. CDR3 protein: CASSSRPWTGAHWADTQYF. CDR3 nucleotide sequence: TGTGCCAGTAGTTCCCGACCCTGGACTGGCGCCCACTGGGCAGATACGCAGTATTTT.

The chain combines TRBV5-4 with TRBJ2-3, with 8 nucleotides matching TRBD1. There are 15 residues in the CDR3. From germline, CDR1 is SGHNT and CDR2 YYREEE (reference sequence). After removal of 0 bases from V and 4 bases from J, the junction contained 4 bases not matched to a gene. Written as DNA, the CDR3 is TGTGCCAGCAGCTTGGTGGACAGGGTGGCAGATACGCAGTATTTT. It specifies CASSLVDRVADTQYF.

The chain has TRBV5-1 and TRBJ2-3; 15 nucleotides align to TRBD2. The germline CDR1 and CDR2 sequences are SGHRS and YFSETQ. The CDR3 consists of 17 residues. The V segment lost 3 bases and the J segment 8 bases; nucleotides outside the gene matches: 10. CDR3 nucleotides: TGCGCCAGCAGCTCTAGGACTAGCGGGAGGGGTTCGGGTACGCAGTATTTT. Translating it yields CASSSRTSGRGSGTQYF.

The CDR3 nucleotides read TGCGCCAGCAGCTTTGTCCCGCTAGCGGGAGTGGGCACCGGGGAGCTGTTTTTT. It translates to CASSFVPLAGVGTGELFF. This chain joins TRBV5-1 and TRBJ2-2; 10 bases are shared with TRBD2. The CDR3 consists of 18 residues. Germline V gene data show CDR1 as SGHRS and CDR2 as YFSETQ. Trimming took 2 bases from V and 4 from J; bases not matched to a gene: 11.

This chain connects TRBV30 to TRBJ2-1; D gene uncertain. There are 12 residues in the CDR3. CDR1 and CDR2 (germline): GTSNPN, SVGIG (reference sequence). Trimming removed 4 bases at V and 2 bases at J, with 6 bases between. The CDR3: CAWNAAYNEQFF. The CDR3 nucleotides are TGTGCCTGGAACGCGGCCTACAATGAGCAGTTCTTC.

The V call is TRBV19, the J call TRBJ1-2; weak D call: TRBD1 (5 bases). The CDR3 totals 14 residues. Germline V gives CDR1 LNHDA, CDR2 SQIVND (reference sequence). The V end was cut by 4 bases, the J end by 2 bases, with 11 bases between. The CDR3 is CASSTSQVNYGYTF. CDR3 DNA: TGTGCCAGTAGTACCTCACAGGTGAACTATGGCTACACCTTC.

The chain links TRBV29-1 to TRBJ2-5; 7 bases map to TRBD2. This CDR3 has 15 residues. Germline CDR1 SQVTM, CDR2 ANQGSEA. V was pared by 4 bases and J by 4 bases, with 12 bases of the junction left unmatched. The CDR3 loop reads CSVGPQGGGLETQYF. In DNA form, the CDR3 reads TGCAGCGTTGGACCCCAGGGCGGGGGTCTAGAGACCCAGTACTTC.